Each of the 20 T cell receptor beta chains below was sequenced from the same sample in a study of shared clonotypes between healthy human individuals. Sequencing used immunoSEQ multiplex PCR; TCRdb keeps in-frame clones, though not all of them. The repertoire holds about 2,500,000 clones, with roughly 92% as singletons. Sequences were obtained from naive CD4+ T cells sorted from blood. Subset of the sample: CD45RA+ positively selected. These receptors came from a man aged 18 to 29 in good health.

The chain uses TRBV5-4 and TRBJ1-2; 8 bases match TRBD1. Germline V CDR1 and CDR2: SGHNT, YYREEE (reference sequence). V trimming: 4 bases; J trimming: 5 bases; junction bases outside the gene matches: 7. The CDR3 length is 14 residues. CDR3 in amino acids: CASSPGQAGYGYTF. The CDR3 bases are TGTGCCAGCAGCCCGGGACAGGCCGGGTATGGCTACACCTTC.

This clone appeared a few times. The chain joins TRBV10-3 to TRBJ1-2; D unclear. Trimming stripped 4 bases from V and 6 bases from J, with 9 bases between. Germline values: CDR1 ENHRY, CDR2 SYGVKD. The length of the CDR3 is 12 residues. The CDR3 region is CAISAGSDGYTF. The DNA for the CDR3 is TGTGCCATCAGTGCGGGCAGCGATGGCTACACCTTC.

The rearrangement links TRBV5-4 to TRBJ2-7, with 8 bases lining up with TRBD2. The CDR3 is 14 residues long. Germline trimming cut 2 bases from V and 5 bases from J; bases unmatched to any gene: 6. Germline loops: CDR1 SGHNT, CDR2 YYREEE (reference sequence). Here the CDR3 reads CASSFGGAFNEQYF. The CDR3 coding sequence is TGTGCCAGCAGCTTCGGGGGGGCCTTCAACGAGCAGTACTTC.

Points on this clone: Additional DNA sequences in this sample encode the identical CDR3. The rearrangement uses TRBV6-6 and TRBJ2-3; D may correspond to TRBD1 or TRBD2 (6 bases each). The V gene lost 6 bases and the J gene lost 6 bases, with 10 bases spanning the gap. The CDR3 is 12 residues long. Germline V gene data show CDR1 as MNHNY and CDR2 as SVGAGI (reference sequence). The CDR3 is CASSRGGDTQYF. The CDR3 DNA is TGTGCCAGCAGCCGAGGGGGGGATACGCAGTATTTT.

This sequence joins TRBV7-2 and TRBJ2-7; TRBD2 matches 7 bases. The J segment lost 6 bases and the V segment lost 2 bases, leaving 10 bases of the junction unmatched. The CDR3 is 15 amino acids. Germline assignment: CDR1 SGHTA and CDR2 FQGNSA. The CDR3 nucleotides are TGTGCCAGCAGCTTATACGGCGGGAGAACGGGCGAGCAGTACTTC. This translates into CASSLYGGRTGEQYF.

This sequence joins TRBV6-1 and TRBJ2-1; 8 nucleotides agree with TRBD2. Germline V gene sequence: CDR1 MNHNS, CDR2 SASEGT. V was pared by 10 bases and J by 4 bases, with 12 bases of the junction left unmatched. This CDR3 has 15 residues. The CDR3: CAILGLAGRYNEQFF. DNA for the CDR3: TGTGCCATCCTCGGCTTAGCGGGACGATACAATGAGCAGTTCTTC.

The genes are TRBV7-8 and TRBJ2-3, with a possible D match to TRBD2 (5 bases). The CDR3 runs to 15 residues. Trimming stripped 2 bases from V and 4 bases from J, with 13 bases between. CDR1 is SGHVS and CDR2 is FQNEAQ in the germline V gene. The CDR3 DNA is TGTGCCAGCAGCTTACGGGATTTAACACCAGATACGCAGTATTTT. This translates into CASSLRDLTPDTQYF.

This chain joins TRBV28 and TRBJ2-5; possibly TRBD1 for D (6 bases). The CDR3 has 16 residues. Between the trimmed V and J ends, which lost 4 bases and 5 bases, there was a span of 20 bases. Germline CDR1 and CDR2: MDHEN and SYDVKM. CDR3 sequence reads: CASSSPTGPMGETQYF. The CDR3 DNA reads TGTGCCAGCAGTTCACCGACAGGACCGATGGGGGAGACCCAGTACTTC. The full variable domain, rest sourced from reference TRBV28 and TRBJ2-5, is DVKVTQSSRYLVKRTGEKVFLECVQDMDHENMFWYRQDPGLGLRLIYFSYDVKMKEKGDIPEGYSVSREKKERFSLILESASTNQTSMYLCASSSPTGPMGETQYFGPGTRLLVL.

The chain uses TRBV6-1 and TRBJ1-4; 8 nucleotides line up with TRBD1. J was trimmed by 8 bases and V by 8 bases; bases with no gene match: 13. The length of the CDR3 is 15 residues. Germline V gives CDR1 MNHNS, CDR2 SASEGT. The CDR3 reads CASALSGGGGEKLFF. In DNA, the CDR3 is TGTGCCAGCGCCTTATCAGGGGGCGGCGGAGAAAAACTGTTTTTT.

This rearrangement joins TRBV9 to TRBJ1-6, with 7 bases aligning to TRBD1. Germline V gene sequence: CDR1 SGDLS, CDR2 YYNGEE. This CDR3 has 15 amino acids. Trimming at V came to 3 bases and at J to 6 bases, leaving 6 bases not matched to a gene. The CDR3 spells CASSGTGGLNSPLHF. CDR3 in DNA: TGTGCCAGCAGCGGGACAGGAGGTCTTAATTCACCCCTCCACTTT.

The chain employs TRBV5-1 and TRBJ1-1, with D possibly being TRBD1 (5 bases). This CDR3 comprises 14 residues. Germline assignment: CDR1 SGHRS and CDR2 YFSETQ. The V and J ends lost 3 bases and 4 bases respectively, with 13 bases between them. The CDR3 protein is CASSSDPGGTEAFF. The CDR3 region has the DNA TGCGCCAGCAGCTCCGATCCGGGGGGCACTGAAGCTTTCTTT.

The rearrangement links TRBV28 to TRBJ2-5; D may be TRBD1 or TRBD2 (7 bases each). CDR3 length: 13 residues. The V gene lost 8 bases and the J gene lost 5 bases, with 15 bases spanning the gap. Germline values: CDR1 MDHEN, CDR2 SYDVKM. The CDR3 sequence is CASSQGEGETQYF. CDR3 DNA: TGTGCCAGCTCTCAGGGGGAGGGGGAGACCCAGTACTTC.

The chain recombines TRBV2 with TRBJ1-5; 8 nucleotides line up with TRBD1. The germline gives CDR1 SNHLY, CDR2 FYNNEI. The CDR3 loop spans 15 amino acids. J lost 2 bases, V lost 5 bases, and 5 bases had no gene match. CDR3 amino acids: CASSRQDRGNQPQHF. The CDR3 bases are TGTGCCAGCAGTCGCCAGGACAGGGGCAATCAGCCCCAGCATTTT.

V and J are TRBV10-1 and TRBJ2-5; D perhaps matches TRBD1 (5 bases). The CDR3 totals 16 residues. The V end lost 0 bases, the J end lost 4 bases, and 15 bases lay between the germline ends. Germline loops: CDR1 WNHNN, CDR2 SYGVQD (reference sequence). CDR3 nucleotide sequence: TGCGCCAGCAGTGAGTCGAAATTAGGGGTTTCAGAGACCCAGTACTTC. Amino acid sequence: CASSESKLGVSETQYF.

The genes are TRBV11-2 and TRBJ2-7; TRBD2 is a possible D gene (5 bases). CDR3 length: 14 amino acids. V gave up 3 bases and J gave up 4 bases, with 13 bases separating them. Germline lookup yields CDR1 SGHAT and CDR2 FQNNGV. The DNA of the CDR3 is TGTGCCAGCAGCTTTGGTCTCGGGGTTTACGAGCAGTACTTC. It is translated as CASSFGLGVYEQYF. Complete variable domain (other parts from reference TRBV11-2 and TRBJ2-7): EAGVAQSPRYKIIEKRQSVAFWCNPISGHATLYWYQQILGQGPKLLIQFQNNGVVDDSQLPKDRFSAERLKGVDSTLKIQPAKLEDSAVYLCASSFGLGVYEQYFGPGTRLTVT.

The J gene is TRBJ1-5, the V gene TRBV5-4, with D possibly TRBD1 on 6 matching bases. The germline gives CDR1 SGHNT, CDR2 YYREEE (reference sequence). The V gene lost 2 bases and the J gene lost 2 bases, with 11 bases spanning the gap. The CDR3 is 15 amino acids. CDR3 sequence (DNA): TGTGCCAGCAGCTTCGGGGGGGCAGGCAATCAGCCCCAGCATTTT. Encoded protein: CASSFGGAGNQPQHF. Using reference TRBV5-4 and TRBJ1-5 for the parts outside the CDR3, the full variable domain is ETGVTQSPTHLIKTRGQQVTLRCSSQSGHNTVSWYQQALGQGPQFIFQYYREEENGRGNFPPRFSGLQFPNYSSELNVNALELDDSALYLCASSFGGAGNQPQHFGDGTRLSIL.

V is TRBV5-1 and J is TRBJ1-3, with 7 bases aligning to TRBD1. After removal of 1 base from V and 0 bases from J, the junction contained 4 bases not matched to a gene. In germline, CDR1 is SGHRS, CDR2 YFSETQ. This CDR3 has 16 residues. The CDR3 nucleotides read TGCGCCAGCAGCTTGCCTCAGGGGGGCTCTGGAAACACCATATATTTT. This translates into CASSLPQGGSGNTIYF.

The CDR3 here is CASSSYLDGETQYF. CDR3 in DNA: TGTGCCAGCAGCTCATACTTGGATGGGGAGACCCAGTACTTC. This chain links TRBV7-9 with TRBJ2-5, with D hard to call. Trimming took 4 bases from V and 5 from J, leaving 14 bases between them. Looked up from germline, CDR1 is SEHNR and CDR2 is FQNEAQ (reference sequence). The CDR3 spans 14 residues.

This chain uses TRBV6-5 with TRBJ1-1; D not resolved. The germline CDR1 and CDR2 sequences are MNHEY and SVGAGI. The CDR3 loop spans 11 amino acids. With 8 bases removed from V and 5 bases from J, the gap between germline ends came to 9 bases. DNA for the CDR3: TGTGCCAGCGAGACTAGGACTGAAGCTTTCTTT. Amino acid sequence: CASETRTEAFF.

This clone was observed a handful of times. This chain joins TRBV4-2 and TRBJ2-7, with TRBD2 matching 10 bases. The CDR3 loop spans 18 amino acids. In germline, CDR1 is LGHNA, CDR2 YNFKEQ. V was clipped by 0 bases and J by 0 bases; unmatched bases: 8. The CDR3 bases are TGTGCCAGCAGCCAAGATCTGCTAGCGGGGGCAAGCTCCTACGAGCAGTACTTC. Encoded protein: CASSQDLLAGASSYEQYF.